These 23 T cell receptor beta chains were all obtained from the same sample, sequenced in a study of T cell clonotyping in hematopoietic cell transplantation. This table comes from immunoSEQ multiplex PCR, and its TCRdb copy is limited to in-frame clones, with some not included. The repertoire holds nearly 70,000 clones, with over 90% as singletons. Sequencing was carried out using peripheral blood mononuclear cells. Receptors originate from a man between 45 and 60 years old in good health. Some clones in this sample may be carry-over from other donors' samples.

The chain joins TRBV9 to TRBJ2-7; TRBD2 is a possible D gene (5 bases). Trimming took 0 bases from V and 6 from J, leaving 10 bases between them. The CDR3 covers 13 residues. Germline V lookup: CDR1 SGDLS, CDR2 YYNGEE. CDR3 coding DNA: TGTGCCAGCAGCGTAGACGGGAACGGCGAGCAGTACTTC. Translated: CASSVDGNGEQYF.

The rearrangement uses TRBV27 and TRBJ2-3; either TRBD1 or TRBD2 may supply D (6 bases each). CDR1 is MNHEY and CDR2 is SMNVEV in the germline V gene (reference sequence). Trimming cost V 7 bases and J 6 bases, with 20 bases left between them. CDR3 size: 15 residues. As DNA, the CDR3 is TGTGCCAGCACCCCACGGAGGGGGGTGTTTGATACGCAGTATTTT. Protein product: CASTPRRGVFDTQYF.

The chain employs TRBV27 and TRBJ2-3; TRBD2 agrees at 8 bases. The germline V gene encodes CDR1 MNHEY and CDR2 SMNVEV (reference sequence). There are 18 residues in the CDR3. J gave up 1 base and V 1 base, and 10 bases lay outside the gene matches. The CDR3 DNA sequence: TGTGCCAGCAGTTTATTTCGGCTAGCGGGTTCTGGCACAGATACGCAGTATTTT. Its translation: CASSLFRLAGSGTDTQYF.

CDR3 sequence: CASSLGGTGADTQYF. The CDR3 nucleotides read TGTGCCAGCAGCTTGGGCGGGACGGGCGCAGATACGCAGTATTTT. V usage is TRBV5-5 and J usage is TRBJ2-3, with D perhaps TRBD2 (6 bases). The CDR3 runs to 15 residues. The V end was cut by 0 bases, the J end by 4 bases, with 12 bases between. The germline V gene encodes CDR1 SGHKS and CDR2 YYEKEE (reference sequence).

This clone was recorded once. The rearrangement links TRBV10-3 to TRBJ2-1, with 10 nucleotides matching TRBD1. Trimming cost V 4 bases and J 9 bases; bases outside gene matches: 9. Germline assignment: CDR1 ENHRY and CDR2 SYGVKD. The CDR3 spans 15 residues. CDR3 bases: TGTGCCATCAGTGGACGGACAGGGGGAAGCACTGAGCAGTTCTTC. Encoded protein: CAISGRTGGSTEQFF.

The chain recombines TRBV2 with TRBJ1-2; 10 bases are shared with TRBD1. J gave up 8 bases and V 0 bases, and 12 bases lay outside the gene matches. This CDR3 has 17 amino acids. The germline gives CDR1 SNHLY, CDR2 FYNNEI. In DNA form, the CDR3 reads TGTGCCAGCAGTGAAGCGCCTCCCCGACAGGGGGCAGGAGGCTACACCTTC. It is translated as CASSEAPPRQGAGGYTF.

CDR3: CASGGATYEQYF. The CDR3 DNA sequence: TGTGCCAGCGGGGGGGCGACCTACGAGCAGTACTTC. V gene TRBV6-6 combines with J gene TRBJ2-7; maybe TRBD2 (7 bases). The CDR3 is 12 amino acids. Trimming removed 8 bases at V and 2 bases at J, with 10 bases between. The V gene's germline CDR1 is MNHNY and CDR2 SVGAGI (reference sequence).

This clone was seen only once. This chain uses TRBV27 with TRBJ2-2; D is unresolved. Trimming cost V 2 bases and J 4 bases, with 8 bases left between them. The CDR3 consists of 14 residues. CDR1 is MNHEY, CDR2 SMNVEV, per germline (reference sequence). The CDR3: CASSLQGLTGELFF. The CDR3 DNA is TGTGCCAGCAGTTTACAAGGGCTCACCGGGGAGCTGTTTTTT.

This clone showed up just once. The chain has TRBV10-2 and TRBJ2-7; D might be TRBD1 (7 bases). Per germline, CDR1 WSHSY and CDR2 SAAADI. Trimming stripped 3 bases from V and 4 bases from J, with 16 bases between. The CDR3 totals 15 residues. CDR3 loop: CASSDPGRGRYEQYF. The CDR3 nucleotides read TGCGCCAGCAGTGACCCCGGCAGGGGGAGGTACGAGCAGTACTTC.

CDR3 in DNA: TGTGCCAGCAGCCTGGGACTTCCGAACACTGAAGCTTTCTTT. The encoded protein is CASSLGLPNTEAFF. The chain has TRBV5-6 and TRBJ1-1; tentative D call: TRBD1 (5 bases). V was pared by 4 bases and J by 1 base, with 11 bases between. The V gene's germline CDR1 is SGHDT and CDR2 YYEEEE. This CDR3 spans 14 amino acids.

This rearrangement joins TRBV7-2 to TRBJ2-7; 9 positions agree with TRBD2. Germline V gives CDR1 SGHTA, CDR2 FQGNSA. The CDR3 totals 15 residues. The trim removed 1 base at V and 6 bases at J, leaving 7 bases unmatched. CDR3 loop: CASSLERASGIEQYF. CDR3 in DNA: TGTGCCAGCAGCTTAGAAAGGGCTAGCGGGATCGAGCAGTACTTC. The whole variable domain, remainder taken from reference TRBV7-2 and TRBJ2-7, is GAGVSQSPSNKVTEKGKDVELRCDPISGHTALYWYRQSLGQGLEFLIYFQGNSAPDKSGLPSDRFSAERTGGSVSTLTIQRTQQEDSAVYLCASSLERASGIEQYFGPGTRLTVT.

The chain joins TRBV4-1 to TRBJ2-7; no reliable D call. The CDR3 spans 20 residues. V lost 2 bases to trimming and J lost 6 bases, with 32 bases between them. CDR1 is MGHRA, CDR2 YSYEKL, per germline. The CDR3 nucleotides are TGCGCCAGCAGCCAAAAGAACCGAGGCCGGGCTGCTAAGGTACGGTGCGAGCAGTACTTC. It yields the protein CASSQKNRGRAAKVRCEQYF.

J is TRBJ2-5 and V is TRBV15; 9 bases are shared with TRBD1. The CDR3 consists of 15 residues. The V gene's germline CDR1 is LNHNV and CDR2 YYDKDF (reference sequence). Trimming removed 7 bases from V and 2 bases from J; junction bases left unmatched: 8. CDR3 bases: TGTGCCACCACCTCGGTGACAGGGGGACAAGAGACCCAGTACTTC. Translated, it gives CATTSVTGGQETQYF.

The chain has TRBV7-8 and TRBJ2-2, with 7 bases that match TRBD1. Trimming removed 5 bases from V and 1 base from J; junction bases left unmatched: 7. This CDR3 spans 16 amino acids. Germline V gene lookup returns CDR1 SGHVS and CDR2 FQNEAQ. The CDR3 bases are TGTGCCAGCAGCGTCGGCTACAGGGGGAACACCGGGGAGCTGTTTTTT. This gives the protein CASSVGYRGNTGELFF.

This chain's CDR3 is CASSPSRVGGSSGNTIYF. CDR3 bases: TGTGCCAGCAGCCCTAGTCGGGTCGGGGGGAGCTCTGGAAACACCATATATTTT. The chain is built from TRBV7-8 and TRBJ1-3; D is possibly TRBD1 (5 bases). This CDR3 spans 18 amino acids. The germline V gene has CDR1 SGHVS and CDR2 FQNEAQ. Trimming took off 5 bases at V and 0 bases at J, with 20 bases between the two ends.

The gene calls are TRBV10-3 and TRBJ1-4; D not resolved. V lost 0 bases, J lost 8 bases, and 7 bases lay in between. CDR1 is ENHRY, CDR2 SYGVKD, per germline. The CDR3 covers 13 residues. The CDR3 sequence is CAISESIREKLFF. The CDR3 DNA follows: TGTGCCATCAGTGAGTCGATACGGGAAAAACTGTTTTTT.

A single count supports this clone. This rearrangement joins TRBV19 to TRBJ2-6; 9 nucleotides match TRBD1. Losses at the gene ends were 4 bases for V and 1 base for J; bases not matched to a gene: 2. The CDR3 has 16 amino acids. CDR1 is LNHDA, CDR2 SQIVND, per germline (reference sequence). The DNA for the CDR3 is TGTGCCAGTAGTACCGGGACAGGGTCTGGGGCCAACGTCCTGACTTTC. Amino acids: CASSTGTGSGANVLTF.

The chain carries TRBV19 and TRBJ2-1; D may be TRBD1 or TRBD2 (5 bases each). Trimming cost V 7 bases and J 4 bases, with 20 bases left between them. There are 16 residues in the CDR3. Germline V CDR1 and CDR2: LNHDA, SQIVND (reference sequence). The CDR3 region has the DNA TGTGCCAGTACCGCGACACCGGGACCTACTTACAATGAGCAGTTCTTC. Translation gives CASTATPGPTYNEQFF.

The rearrangement uses TRBV5-6 and TRBJ2-7; D unresolved. CDR1 and CDR2 (germline): SGHDT, YYEEEE. CDR3 length: 12 residues. V shed 1 base and J shed 6 bases, with 8 bases lying between them. The CDR3 is CASSLISREQYF. In DNA, the CDR3 is TGTGCCAGCAGCTTGATCAGTCGCGAGCAGTACTTC.

The genes are TRBV5-1 and TRBJ1-2; tentative D call: TRBD1 (6 bases). Germline-derived CDR1 and CDR2 are SGHRS and YFSETQ. This CDR3 comprises 15 residues. With 3 bases removed from V and 4 bases from J, the gap between germline ends came to 16 bases. The CDR3 nucleotides are TGCGCCAGCAGCTCCTACCCAGGGGCCGGCTATGGCTACACCTTC. Translation gives CASSSYPGAGYGYTF.

This chain links TRBV7-6 with TRBJ2-7; D is unclear. Germline CDR1 SGHVS, CDR2 FNYEAQ. The CDR3 loop spans 15 amino acids. The ends were cut back, 5 bases at V and 4 bases at J, with 18 bases in the middle. Here the CDR3 DNA reads TGTGCCAGCAGCAATTATCTCACGGACGGTTACGAGCAGTACTTC. Translated, it gives CASSNYLTDGYEQYF.

Only one count was recorded for this clone. The chain carries TRBV14 and TRBJ2-3; 7 positions agree with TRBD1. The CDR3 extends over 15 amino acids. CDR1 is SGHDN, CDR2 FVKESK, per germline. V shed 4 bases, J shed 5 bases, and the junction held 9 bases outside the gene matches. The CDR3 is CASSRGQAKVDTQYF. The CDR3 nucleotides are TGTGCCAGCAGCCGAGGACAGGCAAAGGTAGATACGCAGTATTTT.

The genes are TRBV27 and TRBJ1-5; 7 nucleotides match TRBD1. Trimming removed 9 bases from V and 6 bases from J; junction bases left unmatched: 14. CDR3 length equals 15 residues. Germline V lookup: CDR1 MNHEY, CDR2 SMNVEV (reference sequence). CDR3 sequence: CASSLGQFSGQPQHF. Here the CDR3 DNA reads TGTGCCAGTTCACTGGGACAGTTTTCCGGTCAGCCCCAGCATTTT.